Listed below are T cell receptor beta chains from one sample, sequenced in a study of blood T cell repertoires in COVID-19. Clones were sequenced by immunoSEQ multiplex PCR, and TCRdb holds only the in-frame ones, with some missing. The sample lists some 190,000 clones, more than 70% occurring once. Material for sequencing was peripheral blood. These receptors originate from an older woman with acute or convalescent COVID-19. Both conserved end residues are part of each CDR3. The D gene is left open where the match is weak. Clone size is stated in some rows and not others, as once, few, many or a class when expanded.

>TRBJ1-1|TRBD1|TRBV6-5|NA
TGTGCCAGCAGTTCACAGGGGGTAAACACTGAAGCTTTCTTT
CASSSQGVNTEAFF
>TRBJ2-1|TRBD2|TRBV7-2|NA
TGTGCCAGCAGCCTAGCGGGGCCCTCTTACAATGAGCAGTTCTTC
CASSLAGPSYNEQFF
>TRBJ1-5|NA|TRBV4-2|NA
TGTGCCAGCAGCCAAGATGCCGGGAAGCAGCCCCAGCATTTT
CASSQDAGKQPQHF
>TRBJ1-4|NA|TRBV3-1/TRBV3-2|NA
TGTGCCAGCAGCCGTCAGGGGACTAATGAAAAACTGTTTTTT
CASSRQGTNEKLFF
>TRBJ1-4|TRBD1|TRBV3-1/TRBV3-2|NA
TGTGCCAGCAGTCCCGATCAAGGACAGGTCGAAAAACTGTTTTTT
CASSPDQGQVEKLFF
>TRBJ2-5|TRBD2|TRBV5-1|NA
TGCGCCAGCTCCCTCCTGACTAGCGGGAGTGAGACCCAGTACTTC
CASSLLTSGSETQYF
>TRBJ2-7|NA|TRBV19|NA
TGTGCCAGTAGTATCGCCAGGGCCTACGAGCAGTACTTC
CASSIARAYEQYF
>TRBJ1-1|NA|TRBV23-1|few
TGCGCCAGCAGTCCCTGCAGGGGAAATGAAGCTTTCTTT
CASSPCRGNEAFF
>TRBJ2-1|NA|TRBV15|few
TGTGCCACCAGCAGATCCCTGCGGAGTGAGCAGTTCTTC
CATSRSLRSEQFF
>TRBJ2-4|NA|TRBV11-2|NA
TGTGCCAGCAGCTCGTGGGGGCAAAACATTCAGTACTTC
CASSSWGQNIQYF
>TRBJ2-3|TRBD2|TRBV11-3|NA
TGTGCCAGCAGCTCAGGACTAGCGGGAGGAGGAGATACGCAGTATTTT
CASSSGLAGGGDTQYF